These 10 T cell receptor beta chains came from one sample sequenced in a study of shared clonotypes between healthy human individuals. Profiled with immunoSEQ multiplex PCR; TCRdb holds only in-frame clones, not every one. Of 2 million to 2.5 million clones in the sample, about 95% were seen once. CD8 cells classed as naive were CD45RO-negative and positively selected for CCR7, excluding terminally differentiated effector memory CD45RA+ cells. Sequencing was carried out using naive CD8+ T cells sorted from blood. All receptors derive from a man between 18 and 29 years old in good health.

The rearrangement joins TRBV29-1 to TRBJ2-5; D is undetermined. CDR1 is SQVTM and CDR2 is ANQGSEA in the germline V gene. The CDR3 extends over 13 amino acids. V was clipped by 1 base and J by 2 bases, with 8 bases between them. The CDR3: CSVEAGLQETQYF. Written as DNA, the CDR3 is TGCAGCGTTGAAGCGGGCTTACAAGAGACCCAGTACTTC. The variable domain in full, with the rest retrieved from reference TRBV29-1 and TRBJ2-5, is SAVISQKPSRDICQRGTSLTIQCQVDSQVTMMFWYRQQPGQSLTLIATANQGSEATYESGFVIDKFPISRPNLTFSTLTVSNMSPEDSSIYLCSVEAGLQETQYFGPGTRLLVL.

The V and J genes are TRBV4-3 and TRBJ2-1; the D is unclear. This CDR3 has 14 amino acids. Germline assignment: CDR1 LGHNA and CDR2 YSLEER. Trimming took 4 bases from V and 7 from J, leaving 14 bases between them. CDR3 bases: TGCGCCAGCAGCCGAGTTCTGACTGTAAATGAGCAGTTCTTC. This gives the protein CASSRVLTVNEQFF.

The gene calls are TRBV4-2 and TRBJ1-2; D remains ambiguous. CDR3 size: 14 residues. V lost 0 bases and J lost 3, with 8 bases in between. Per germline, CDR1 LGHNA and CDR2 YNFKEQ. The CDR3 protein is CASSQEAGDYGYTF. For the CDR3, the DNA is TGTGCCAGCAGCCAAGAGGCTGGGGACTATGGCTACACCTTC.

The table lists this clone with a count of one. V and J are TRBV9 and TRBJ1-1; a possible D gene is TRBD1 (5 bases). The germline V gene encodes CDR1 SGDLS and CDR2 YYNGEE. The V end lost 0 bases, the J end lost 8 bases, and 11 bases lay between the germline ends. The CDR3 runs 13 residues. The CDR3 nucleotides read TGTGCCAGCAGCGTAGATCCGGGGGTGGAAGCTTTCTTT. Its translation is CASSVDPGVEAFF.

The V and J genes are TRBV27 and TRBJ2-5, with D tentatively TRBD2 (5 bases). The CDR3 covers 17 residues. CDR1 MNHEY and CDR2 SMNVEV come from the germline V gene (reference sequence). Deletions cut 5 bases from V and 5 bases from J, with 24 bases between. The CDR3 DNA reads TGTGCCAGCAGTCCGCTCGGGGTGGCCAGGTGGGAGGAGACCCAGTACTTC. As protein: CASSPLGVARWEETQYF.

This clone was recorded once. The chain uses TRBV28 and TRBJ2-7, with TRBD1 matching 7 bases. The CDR3 sequence is 16 residues long. The ends lost 3 bases at V and 4 bases at J; junction bases unmatched: 12. Germline V gene lookup returns CDR1 MDHEN and CDR2 SYDVKM. The CDR3 here is CASSLQGENPGYEQYF. CDR3 coding DNA: TGTGCCAGCAGTTTGCAGGGGGAGAACCCCGGGTACGAGCAGTACTTC.

The CDR3 here is CASEGQGSYEQYF. CDR3 nucleotide sequence: TGTGCCAGCGAGGGGCAGGGCTCCTACGAGCAGTACTTC. The V and J genes are TRBV13 and TRBJ2-7; the D gene could be TRBD1 or TRBD2 (5 bases each). The CDR3 runs 13 residues. Between the trimmed V and J ends, which lost 8 bases and 0 bases, there was a span of 11 bases. Germline V CDR1 and CDR2: PRHDT, FYEKMQ (reference sequence).

V and J are TRBV28 and TRBJ1-2; D is undetermined. This CDR3 is 16 amino acids long. The germline V gene encodes CDR1 MDHEN and CDR2 SYDVKM. Trimming took off 3 bases at V and 3 bases at J, with 17 bases between the two ends. This chain's CDR3 is CASSFLGEGSDYGYTF. The CDR3 DNA follows: TGTGCCAGCAGTTTCTTGGGAGAGGGATCCGACTATGGCTACACCTTC.

The V and J genes are TRBV4-1 and TRBJ2-5; D may correspond to TRBD1 or TRBD2 (5 bases each). The CDR3 length is 15 residues. V lost 5 bases to trimming and J lost 9 bases, with 22 bases between them. Germline lookup yields CDR1 MGHRA and CDR2 YSYEKL. The CDR3 DNA follows: TGCGCCAGCAGCGTAATGGGGACCGACAGTGGGGCCCAGTACTTC. As protein: CASSVMGTDSGAQYF.

The rearrangement uses TRBV13 and TRBJ2-3; a possible D gene is TRBD1 (6 bases). The CDR3 loop spans 13 amino acids. Germline V gives CDR1 PRHDT, CDR2 FYEKMQ (reference sequence). Trimming removed 5 bases at V and 5 bases at J, with 11 bases between. CDR3 nucleotides: TGTGCCAGCAGCCCACAGGGTAGAGATACGCAGTATTTT. Amino acids: CASSPQGRDTQYF.